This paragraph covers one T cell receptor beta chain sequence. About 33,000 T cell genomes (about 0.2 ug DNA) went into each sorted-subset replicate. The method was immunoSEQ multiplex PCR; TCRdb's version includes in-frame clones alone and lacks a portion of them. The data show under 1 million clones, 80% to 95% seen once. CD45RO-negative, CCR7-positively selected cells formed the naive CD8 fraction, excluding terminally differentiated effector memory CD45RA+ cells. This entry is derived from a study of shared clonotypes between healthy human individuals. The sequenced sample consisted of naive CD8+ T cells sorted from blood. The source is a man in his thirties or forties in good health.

In DNA, the CDR3 is TGTGCCAGCAGTCTTCAACCCGGGGCTGGCGATGAGCAGTTCTTC. Translation: CASSLQPGAGDEQFF. The gene calls are TRBV11-2 and TRBJ2-1, with D possibly being TRBD1 or TRBD2 (5 bases each). Germline-derived CDR1 and CDR2 are SGHAT and FQNNGV. This CDR3 has 15 amino acids. The germline V and J ends were trimmed by 6 bases and 8 bases, with 20 bases remaining between them.